One sample yielded the 24 T cell receptor beta chains listed below, sequenced in a study of vaccination and CD4 T cells after COVID-19. Treatment denoted: approximately nine-day PBMC culture with coronavirus spike peptide pools or control peptides (ViraFEST assay). With the Oncomine TCR Beta short-read assay, DNA from cultured CD4+ T cells was sequenced. MiXCR, applied by TCRdb to the PCR reads, yields one record per CDR3 protein. The sample holds roughly 16,000 distinct CDR3 sequences, roughly two thirds seen once. Their cognate antigens are unknown. The source material was CD4+ T cells from blood, cultured in vitro. Receptors originate from a human donor who had recovered from COVID-19.

This clonotype was observed a few times. CDR3 protein: CASSLFARGSGYTF. CDR3 nucleotides: TGTGCCAGCAGTTTATTTGCCAGGGGAAGTGGCTACACCTTC. The rearrangement joins TRBV27 to TRBJ1-2; weak D call: TRBD1 (6 bases). There are 14 residues in the CDR3. The V and J ends lost 1 base and 7 bases respectively, with 13 bases between them. Germline V gives CDR1 MNHEY, CDR2 SMNVEV (reference sequence).

The V and J genes are TRBV12-3 or TRBV12-4 and TRBJ1-1; D remains ambiguous. The CDR3 totals 15 residues. The V end lost 8 bases, the J end lost 0 bases, and 16 bases lay between the germline ends. The CDR3 DNA sequence: TGTGCCAGCTCGACGAGGGAGGGAATGAACACTGAAGCTTTCTTT. It yields the protein CASSTREGMNTEAFF.

The chain joins TRBV10-3 to TRBJ2-1; D is perhaps TRBD2 (6 bases). The CDR3 has 19 residues. The ends were cut back, 1 base at V and 0 bases at J, with 19 bases in the middle. Looked up from germline, CDR1 is ENHRY and CDR2 is SYGVKD. The CDR3: CAISEWPAGDSSSYNEQFF. The CDR3 nucleotides are TGTGCCATCAGTGAGTGGCCAGCGGGCGATTCAAGCTCCTACAATGAGCAGTTCTTC.

V gene TRBV2 combines with J gene TRBJ1-5; the match to TRBD1 covers 12 bases. This CDR3 region has 18 residues. In germline, CDR1 is SNHLY, CDR2 FYNNEI. V dropped 2 bases and J dropped 4; count of bases not matched to a gene: 9. The CDR3 protein is CASSERDRGPWFNQPQHF. CDR3 in DNA: TGTGCCAGCAGTGAAAGGGACAGGGGGCCCTGGTTTAATCAGCCCCAGCATTTT.

This chain joins TRBV28 and TRBJ1-1; 7 bases match TRBD1. CDR3 length: 14 amino acids. Germline V lookup: CDR1 MDHEN, CDR2 SYDVKM. The V and J ends lost 6 bases and 4 bases, in that order; junction bases with no gene match: 8. The CDR3: CASRLDRAVTEAFF. The CDR3 nucleotides read TGTGCCAGCAGACTTGACAGGGCGGTCACTGAAGCTTTCTTT.

This chain joins TRBV20-1 and TRBJ2-3; D unclear. Germline lookup yields CDR1 DFQATT and CDR2 SNEGSKA (reference sequence). V shed 3 bases and J shed 1 base, with 8 bases lying between them. The CDR3 sequence is 13 residues long. This CDR3 reads CSASKSGTDTQYF. CDR3 sequence (DNA): TGCAGTGCTAGTAAGTCGGGCACAGATACGCAGTATTTT.

This clonotype came up a few times. Here the CDR3 reads CASNDRTGLDTEAFF. DNA for the CDR3: TGTGCCAGCAACGACCGGACAGGGTTGGACACTGAAGCTTTCTTT. V usage is TRBV6-1 and J usage is TRBJ1-1, with 8 bases aligning to TRBD1. This CDR3 spans 15 amino acids. V shed 7 bases, J shed 3 bases, and the junction held 10 bases outside the gene matches. Germline CDR1 reads MNHNS; CDR2 reads SASEGT.

J is TRBJ1-3 and V is TRBV7-8; no clear D gene. The germline V gene encodes CDR1 SGHVS and CDR2 FQNEAQ. Deletions cut 1 base from V and 3 bases from J, with 10 bases between. The CDR3 spans 15 residues. The CDR3 reads CASSLEVNGGNTIYF. CDR3 sequence (DNA): TGTGCCAGCAGCTTAGAGGTCAACGGTGGAAACACCATATATTTT. Full variable domain (outside the CDR3, taken from reference TRBV7-8 and TRBJ1-3): GAGVSQSPRYKVAKRGQDVALRCDPISGHVSLFWYQQALGQGPEFLTYFQNEAQLDKSGLPSDRFFAERPEGSVSTLKIQRTQQEDSAVYLCASSLEVNGGNTIYFGEGSWLTVV.

V and J are TRBV7-2 and TRBJ2-7; no firm D call. V lost 1 base to trimming and J lost 0 bases, with 10 bases between them. This CDR3 region has 15 residues. Looked up from germline, CDR1 is SGHTA and CDR2 is FQGNSA. The chain's CDR3 is CASSLGHQISYEQYF. As DNA, the CDR3 is TGTGCCAGCAGCTTAGGTCACCAAATCTCCTACGAGCAGTACTTC.

The V gene is TRBV9, the J gene TRBJ1-2; no reliable D call. V was trimmed by 0 bases and J by 3 bases, leaving 12 bases between them. CDR3 size: 15 residues. Per the germline V gene, CDR1 is SGDLS and CDR2 is YYNGEE. For the CDR3, the DNA is TGTGCCAGCAGCGTAGATGTGGCGCGCGACTATGGCTACACCTTC. Amino acids: CASSVDVARDYGYTF.

The rearrangement uses TRBV20-1 and TRBJ2-5; no clear D. There are 16 residues in the CDR3. The V gene lost 6 bases and the J gene lost 1 base, with 21 bases spanning the gap. Germline V gene data show CDR1 as DFQATT and CDR2 as SNEGSKA (reference sequence). CDR3 bases: TGCAGTGCCCACCCTCGACCGAATAGCCGCCAAGAGACCCAGTACTTC. It encodes CSAHPRPNSRQETQYF.

As regards this clonotype: An end of the junction does not agree with germline; a read error may underlie this. The chain combines TRBV7-7 with TRBJ2-3; TRBD1 aligns across 7 bases. CDR1 is SSHAT and CDR2 is FNYEAQ in the germline V gene (reference sequence). The CDR3 loop spans 15 amino acids. The CDR3 DNA is TGTGCTAGCAGCCCAGGGACAGCAGATTGGGATACGCAGTATTTT. It encodes CASSPGTADWDTQYF.

The rearrangement uses TRBV28 and TRBJ2-7; TRBD1 matches 7 bases. After removal of 3 bases from V and 2 bases from J, the junction contained 4 bases not matched to a gene. The CDR3 totals 14 residues. Germline values: CDR1 MDHEN, CDR2 SYDVKM. The CDR3 region is CASSLTGNPYEQYF. In DNA, the CDR3 is TGTGCCAGCAGTTTGACAGGGAACCCCTACGAGCAGTACTTC.

This clonotype was counted only a few times. This chain joins TRBV6-1 and TRBJ2-5, with D possibly TRBD1 on 6 matching bases. CDR3 length equals 14 residues. V was shortened by 7 bases and J by 0 bases, with 12 bases between the two germline ends. Germline CDR1 is MNHNS and CDR2 is SASEGT. Written as DNA, the CDR3 is TGTGCCAGCACGGGACATTTGTACCAAGAGACCCAGTACTTC. This translates into CASTGHLYQETQYF.

V and J are TRBV2 and TRBJ2-5; TRBD2 agrees at 15 bases. V was pared by 7 bases and J by 6 bases, with 12 bases of the junction left unmatched. Germline V gene data show CDR1 as SNHLY and CDR2 as FYNNEI. The CDR3 loop spans 17 amino acids. The CDR3 spells CASTKGLAGGLAKTQYF. Written as DNA, the CDR3 is TGTGCCAGCACCAAGGGACTAGCGGGGGGCCTTGCTAAGACCCAGTACTTC.

This clonotype was seen a handful of times. DNA of the CDR3: TGCAGTGCTAGCTCATGGAGAGGCCTGTCCTATAGCAATCAGCCCCAGCATTTT. Its protein product is CSASSWRGLSYSNQPQHF. The V and J genes are TRBV20-1 and TRBJ1-5; D remains unclear. In germline, CDR1 is DFQATT, CDR2 SNEGSKA (reference sequence). The length of the CDR3 is 18 residues. V lost 3 bases to trimming and J lost 0 bases, with 21 bases between them.

The V call is TRBV7-8, the J call TRBJ2-3; 10 positions agree with TRBD1. This CDR3 has 16 amino acids. The J segment lost 0 bases and the V segment lost 4 bases, leaving 4 bases of the junction unmatched. Germline assignment: CDR1 SGHVS and CDR2 FQNEAQ. The CDR3 here is CASSSRDRGSTDTQYF. For the CDR3, the DNA is TGTGCCAGCAGCTCCCGGGACAGGGGTAGCACAGATACGCAGTATTTT.

The V and J genes are TRBV20-1 and TRBJ2-7; D is uncertain. CDR1 and CDR2 from the germline V gene are DFQATT and SNEGSKA (reference sequence). V was pared by 5 bases and J by 2 bases, with 16 bases between. The CDR3 loop spans 14 amino acids. CDR3 in DNA: TGCAGTGCTGTCCTGACAACGGCTCCCTACGAGCAGTACTTC. This codes for CSAVLTTAPYEQYF.

The chain is built from TRBV28 and TRBJ1-1; D not certain. CDR3 length: 14 amino acids. CDR1 is MDHEN, CDR2 SYDVKM, per germline. V lost 4 bases and J 4 bases, leaving 13 bases between the germline ends. The DNA for the CDR3 is TGTGCCAGCAGTTCCTCAGAGGGATCCACTGAAGCTTTCTTT. Amino acids: CASSSSEGSTEAFF.

This clonotype was observed a handful of times. V is TRBV7-9 and J is TRBJ2-5; no firm D call. Germline loops: CDR1 SEHNR, CDR2 FQNEAQ (reference sequence). The CDR3 has 14 residues. The V end lost 5 bases, the J end lost 2 bases, and 12 bases lay between the germline ends. The CDR3 here is CASSKGAGQETQYF. In DNA, the CDR3 is TGTGCCAGCAGCAAAGGCGCTGGACAAGAGACCCAGTACTTC.

The chain combines TRBV30 with TRBJ1-6; D gene unclear. This CDR3 is built from 13 residues. V lost 0 bases, J lost 6 bases, and 6 bases lay in between. Germline CDR1 and CDR2: GTSNPN and SVGIG (reference sequence). The CDR3 region has the DNA TGTGCCTGGAGTGTCGGGAGTAATTCACCCCTCCACTTT. Its translation is CAWSVGSNSPLHF.

This clonotype showed up just a few times. The gene calls are TRBV20-1 and TRBJ2-7; D perhaps matches TRBD2 (5 bases). The CDR3 totals 14 residues. V shed 0 bases and J shed 5 bases, with 14 bases lying between them. Germline values: CDR1 DFQATT, CDR2 SNEGSKA (reference sequence). CDR3 coding DNA: TGCAGTGCTAGAGATCACTATCGGGGAAACGAGCAGTACTTC. Protein: CSARDHYRGNEQYF.

In this sample, this clonotype turned up a few times. The gene calls are TRBV20-1 and TRBJ2-3, with 12 positions matching TRBD2. The J segment lost 2 bases and the V segment lost 6 bases, leaving 6 bases of the junction unmatched. Per germline, CDR1 DFQATT and CDR2 SNEGSKA (reference sequence). The CDR3 has 15 amino acids. CDR3 sequence (DNA): TGCAGTGCCAGCGGACTAGCGGGATACACAGATACGCAGTATTTT. This codes for CSASGLAGYTDTQYF.

The CDR3 loop reads CASSRTSGGVQETQYF. In nucleotides, the CDR3 is TGTGCCAGCAGCCGGACTAGCGGGGGGGTCCAAGAGACCCAGTACTTC. The chain employs TRBV7-8 and TRBJ2-5, with 15 bases matching TRBD2. There are 16 residues in the CDR3. V was clipped by 5 bases and J by 1 base; unmatched bases: 2. Per germline, CDR1 SGHVS and CDR2 FQNEAQ. Full variable domain (missing parts from reference TRBV7-8 and TRBJ2-5): GAGVSQSPRYKVAKRGQDVALRCDPISGHVSLFWYQQALGQGPEFLTYFQNEAQLDKSGLPSDRFFAERPEGSVSTLKIQRTQQEDSAVYLCASSRTSGGVQETQYFGPGTRLLVL.